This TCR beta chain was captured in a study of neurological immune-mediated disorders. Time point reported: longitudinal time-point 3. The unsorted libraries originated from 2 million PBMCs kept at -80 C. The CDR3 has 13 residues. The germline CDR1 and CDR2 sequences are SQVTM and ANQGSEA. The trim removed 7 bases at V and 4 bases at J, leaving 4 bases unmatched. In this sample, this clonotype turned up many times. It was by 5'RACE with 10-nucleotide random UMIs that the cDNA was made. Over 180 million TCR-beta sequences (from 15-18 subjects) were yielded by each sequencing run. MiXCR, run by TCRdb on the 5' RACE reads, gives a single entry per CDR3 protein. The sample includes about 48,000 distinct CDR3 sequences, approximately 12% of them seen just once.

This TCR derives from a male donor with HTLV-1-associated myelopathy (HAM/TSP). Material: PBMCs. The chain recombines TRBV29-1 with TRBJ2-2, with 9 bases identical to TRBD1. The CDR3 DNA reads TGCAGCGGGGGGACAGGGCTCACCGGGGAGCTGTTTTTT. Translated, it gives CSGGTGLTGELFF.